The 29 T cell receptor beta chains below all came from one sample that was sequenced in a study of shared clonotypes between healthy human individuals. The assay was immunoSEQ multiplex PCR, and TCRdb's table has in-frame clones only and misses some. Of some 2,400,000 clones in the sample, 90% to 97% were seen once. The sample comprised naive CD4+ T cells sorted from blood. Subset meaning: CD45RA+ positively selected. These receptors all stem from a man aged 18-30 years in good health.

This clone was detected only a few times. V gene TRBV10-3 combines with J gene TRBJ1-5, with 8 bases that match TRBD1. The junction had 6 bases not matched to a gene; V was cut back by 5 bases and J by 3 bases. The CDR3 is 15 residues long. The germline CDR1 and CDR2 sequences are ENHRY and SYGVKD. For the CDR3, the DNA is TGTGCCATCAGTCCGACAGGGGCTAACAATCAGCCCCAGCATTTT. This codes for CAISPTGANNQPQHF.

In this sample, this clone turned up once. The rearrangement uses TRBV4-1 and TRBJ2-3, with a weak D call TRBD2 (6 bases). V lost 0 bases, J lost 2 bases, and 12 bases lay in between. The CDR3 is 16 amino acids. Looked up from germline, CDR1 is MGHRA and CDR2 is YSYEKL. CDR3 bases: TGCGCCAGCAGCCAAGAGTTTGGAGGGAACACAGATACGCAGTATTTT. The encoded protein is CASSQEFGGNTDTQYF.

Here the CDR3 DNA reads TGCGCCAGCAGCAAAGGGACTAGCGGGAGCACAGATACGCAGTATTTT. Its translation is CASSKGTSGSTDTQYF. This chain links TRBV4-3 with TRBJ2-3, with 12 bases matching TRBD2. The V gene's germline CDR1 is LGHNA and CDR2 YSLEER. After removal of 5 bases from V and 0 bases from J, the junction contained 3 bases not matched to a gene. There are 16 residues in the CDR3.

The chain recombines TRBV18 with TRBJ2-7; D might be TRBD1 (6 bases). Germline loops: CDR1 KGHSH, CDR2 LQKENI. The CDR3 runs 14 residues. Trimming took 9 bases from V and 0 from J, leaving 15 bases between them. The CDR3 is CASQGFEHSYEQYF. As DNA, the CDR3 is TGTGCCAGTCAGGGGTTTGAACACTCCTACGAGCAGTACTTC.

The chain joins TRBV4-1 to TRBJ1-1, with D possibly matching TRBD1 (5 bases). This CDR3 is 14 amino acids long. V was shortened by 0 bases and J by 11 bases, with 16 bases between the two germline ends. Looked up from germline, CDR1 is MGHRA and CDR2 is YSYEKL. CDR3 sequence reads: CASSQDSTSGRAFF. The CDR3 coding sequence is TGCGCCAGCAGCCAAGATAGTACATCGGGACGGGCTTTCTTT.

This sequence joins TRBV6-5 and TRBJ1-1, with D unclear. V gave up 5 bases and J gave up 4 bases, with 14 bases separating them. CDR1 and CDR2 from the germline V gene are MNHEY and SVGAGI. The CDR3 spans 14 residues. The CDR3 here is CASSRRAAGTEAFF. CDR3 DNA: TGTGCCAGCAGTCGAAGGGCCGCCGGCACTGAAGCTTTCTTT.

J is TRBJ2-7 and V is TRBV5-1; 14 bases are shared with TRBD2. V shed 4 bases, J shed 6 bases, and the junction held 12 bases outside the gene matches. The germline CDR1 and CDR2 sequences are SGHRS and YFSETQ. The CDR3 length is 17 residues. The CDR3 reads CASSPTPTSGGGGEQYF. The CDR3 nucleotides read TGCGCCAGCAGCCCGACACCGACTAGCGGGGGGGGAGGCGAGCAGTACTTC.

CDR3 region: CASSLAGSSGGFGELFF. DNA of the CDR3: TGCGCCAGCAGCCTGGCGGGGAGTTCAGGGGGATTCGGGGAGCTGTTTTTT. The gene calls are TRBV4-1 and TRBJ2-2, with a possible D match to TRBD1 (7 bases). Looked up from germline, CDR1 is MGHRA and CDR2 is YSYEKL. This CDR3 is 17 amino acids long. V was cut by 4 bases and J by 7 bases, with 22 bases left in between.

The J gene is TRBJ2-4, the V gene TRBV2; TRBD2 aligns across 8 bases. CDR1 and CDR2 from the germline V gene are SNHLY and FYNNEI. The CDR3 runs 16 residues. V lost 6 bases, J lost 5 bases, and 12 bases stayed unmatched. CDR3 nucleotides: TGTGCCAGCAGGCGTAGCGGGGTGGGTGAAGAAAACATTCAGTACTTC. Its translation is CASRRSGVGEENIQYF.

This clone was detected a few times. This sample includes further DNA sequences coding for the same CDR3. The rearrangement uses TRBV29-1 and TRBJ2-6; D not certain. The germline V and J ends were trimmed by 6 bases and 0 bases, with 6 bases remaining between them. CDR1 is SQVTM, CDR2 ANQGSEA, per germline. The CDR3 consists of 13 residues. The CDR3 coding sequence is TGCAGCGTCGATTCCTCTGGGGCCAACGTCCTGACTTTC. It yields the protein CSVDSSGANVLTF.

The chain is built from TRBV11-3 and TRBJ2-1, with unresolved D. CDR3 length: 13 residues. Germline CDR1 is SGHNT and CDR2 is YENEEA. Trimming removed 5 bases at V and 7 bases at J, with 12 bases between. This chain's CDR3 is CASSETAANEQFF. CDR3 DNA: TGTGCCAGCAGCGAGACCGCCGCGAATGAGCAGTTCTTC. The full variable domain, in which reference TRBV11-3 and TRBJ2-1 provide the parts outside the CDR3, is EAGVVQSPRYKIIEKKQPVAFWCNPISGHNTLYWYLQNLGQGPELLIRYENEEAVDDSQLPKDRFSAERLKGVDSTLKIQPAELGDSAVYLCASSETAANEQFFGPGTRLTVL.

The genes are TRBV11-3 and TRBJ1-1; unclear D gene. Germline V gene lookup returns CDR1 SGHNT and CDR2 YENEEA. The CDR3 runs 11 residues. Trimming took 0 bases from V and 13 from J, leaving 9 bases between them. In DNA, the CDR3 is TGTGCCAGCAGCTTAGATGGGTCAGGTTTCTTT. Amino acids: CASSLDGSGFF.

In the case of this clone: One end of the junction does not line up with germline, which may come from a read error. The chain is built from TRBV6-1 and TRBJ2-5, with D tentatively TRBD2 (5 bases). From germline, CDR1 is MNHNS and CDR2 SASEGT. The CDR3 is 13 amino acids. CDR3 sequence (DNA): TGTGCCATCAGTGACGGGATCCAAGAGACCCAGTACTTC. Protein product: CAISDGIQETQYF.

This chain links TRBV2 with TRBJ1-5; D uncertain. The V gene lost 4 bases and the J gene lost 1 base, with 8 bases spanning the gap. CDR1 and CDR2 (germline): SNHLY, FYNNEI. This CDR3 has 14 amino acids. The CDR3 sequence is CASSAEGSNQPQHF. As DNA, the CDR3 is TGTGCCAGCAGTGCCGAGGGCAGCAATCAGCCCCAGCATTTT.

The rearrangement links TRBV13 to TRBJ2-1; D is possibly TRBD2 (5 bases). CDR3 length equals 14 residues. The germline V and J ends were trimmed by 2 bases and 8 bases, with 13 bases remaining between them. Germline CDR1 PRHDT, CDR2 FYEKMQ (reference sequence). The CDR3 sequence is CASSLIPLSDEQFF. As DNA, the CDR3 is TGTGCCAGCAGCTTAATACCCCTTAGCGATGAGCAGTTCTTC.

V usage is TRBV6-1 and J usage is TRBJ2-5; D possibly corresponds to TRBD2 (6 bases). Per the germline V gene, CDR1 is MNHNS and CDR2 is SASEGT. Trimming left V 0 bases short and J 5 bases short, with 25 bases between. The CDR3 runs 19 residues. CDR3 DNA sequence: TGTGCCAGCAGTGAAGCGGTTTGGAGGGAAGGGGTCGTAGGTGAGACCCAGTACTTC. Its translation is CASSEAVWREGVVGETQYF.

This chain links TRBV5-4 with TRBJ2-1; perhaps TRBD1 as D (7 bases). Per germline, CDR1 SGHNT and CDR2 YYREEE (reference sequence). There are 16 residues in the CDR3. V lost 0 bases, J lost 4 bases, and 14 bases lay in between. Written as DNA, the CDR3 is TGTGCCAGCAGCTTGGAGGCAGGGGGAGGTTACAATGAGCAGTTCTTC. Translation gives CASSLEAGGGYNEQFF.

This rearrangement joins TRBV5-1 to TRBJ2-5, with D perhaps TRBD1 (5 bases). The length of the CDR3 is 15 residues. V lost 4 bases to trimming and J lost 5 bases, with 18 bases between them. Germline CDR1 and CDR2: SGHRS and YFSETQ. For the CDR3, the DNA is TGCGCCAGCAGCCCAGAGAAAGGGGTGTGGGAGACCCAGTACTTC. Residues: CASSPEKGVWETQYF.

The chain uses TRBV10-3 and TRBJ2-5; D gene unclear. CDR1 is ENHRY, CDR2 SYGVKD, per germline. There are 14 residues in the CDR3. The V end was cut by 0 bases, the J end by 5 bases, with 10 bases between. As DNA, the CDR3 is TGTGCCATCAGTGAGTCCCCGGCAACGGAGACCCAGTACTTC. This encodes CAISESPATETQYF.

This chain joins TRBV6-1 and TRBJ1-2; a weak D match, TRBD1 (5 bases). Germline values: CDR1 MNHNS, CDR2 SASEGT. CDR3 length: 15 amino acids. V was pared by 2 bases and J by 3 bases, with 13 bases between. The CDR3 nucleotides are TGTGCCAGCAGTGAATTGGGGGGATCTTACTATGGCTACACCTTC. The encoded protein is CASSELGGSYYGYTF.

The CDR3 region has the DNA TGTGCCAGCAGCGTCGGACAGCTCTCAGAGACCCAGTACTTC. It yields the protein CASSVGQLSETQYF. The chain recombines TRBV9 with TRBJ2-5; the D gene is possibly TRBD1 (6 bases). In germline, CDR1 is SGDLS, CDR2 YYNGEE. This CDR3 has 14 residues. V dropped 2 bases and J dropped 4 bases, with 12 bases sitting between them. The variable domain in full, with the rest retrieved from reference TRBV9 and TRBJ2-5, is DSGVTQTPKHLITATGQRVTLRCSPRSGDLSVYWYQQSLDQGLQFLIQYYNGEERAKGNILERFSAQQFPDLHSELNLSSLELGDSALYFCASSVGQLSETQYFGPGTRLLVL.

The chain employs TRBV6-6 and TRBJ2-3; D is possibly TRBD1 or TRBD2 (5 bases each). The length of the CDR3 is 14 residues. Trimming cost V 4 bases and J 5 bases, with 13 bases left between them. CDR1 and CDR2 from the germline V gene are MNHNY and SVGAGI (reference sequence). The DNA for the CDR3 is TGTGCCAGCAGTTCTCCGGGGCCGGTAGATACGCAGTATTTT. Translated: CASSSPGPVDTQYF.

V usage is TRBV27 and J usage is TRBJ1-5, with 9 bases matching TRBD1. CDR3 size: 15 residues. The germline V gene encodes CDR1 MNHEY and CDR2 SMNVEV (reference sequence). Trimming removed 6 bases from V and 1 base from J; junction bases left unmatched: 4. The CDR3 sequence is CASRTGGKSNQPQHF. For the CDR3, the DNA is TGTGCCAGCAGAACAGGGGGCAAAAGCAATCAGCCCCAGCATTTT.

This clone has more than one count but fewer than ten. The sample holds other DNA sequences that translate to the same CDR3. The chain uses TRBV6-5 and TRBJ2-7; TRBD2 aligns across 13 bases. The CDR3 extends over 15 amino acids. Germline V lookup: CDR1 MNHEY, CDR2 SVGAGI. V was pared by 2 bases and J by 2 bases, with 0 bases of the junction left unmatched. CDR3 sequence (DNA): TGTGCCAGCAGTTACGGGACTAGCGGGACCTACGAGCAGTACTTC. This gives the protein CASSYGTSGTYEQYF.

This chain connects TRBV4-1 to TRBJ2-7; no clear D. The CDR3 consists of 16 residues. Germline V gene data show CDR1 as MGHRA and CDR2 as YSYEKL. Trimming pared 5 bases from V and 0 bases from J, leaving 17 bases between. This CDR3 is CASSKTVAAPSYEQYF. CDR3 nucleotides: TGCGCCAGCAGCAAGACTGTGGCGGCCCCCTCCTACGAGCAGTACTTC.

The chain uses TRBV28 and TRBJ2-5; 8 bases are a match to TRBD2. V shed 5 bases, J shed 3 bases, and the junction held 11 bases outside the gene matches. The CDR3 length is 16 residues. CDR1 and CDR2 from the germline V gene are MDHEN and SYDVKM. The CDR3 loop reads CASSPSTSGIKETQYF. Here the CDR3 DNA reads TGTGCCAGCAGTCCCTCCACTAGCGGCATTAAAGAGACCCAGTACTTC. Supplemented by reference TRBV28 and TRBJ2-5, the full variable domain reads DVKVTQSSRYLVKRTGEKVFLECVQDMDHENMFWYRQDPGLGLRLIYFSYDVKMKEKGDIPEGYSVSREKKERFSLILESASTNQTSMYLCASSPSTSGIKETQYFGPGTRLLVL.

This clone has just one count. It is unclear where the CDR3 begins or ends on the DNA, so no DNA is shown, and the CDR3 is as TCRdb lists it. The chain is built from TRBV11-2 and TRBJ2-4. CDR1 is SGHAT, CDR2 FQNNGV, per germline. The CDR3 spans 15 residues, counting both ends. The CDR3 loop is CASSLGLWGAGTADF.

The chain links TRBV11-1 to TRBJ1-1; D unresolved. Trimming removed 4 bases from V and 1 base from J, with 7 bases in between. This CDR3 is built from 13 residues. Looked up from germline, CDR1 is SGHAT and CDR2 is FQDESV (reference sequence). The CDR3 here is CASSSLGNTEAFF. The CDR3 DNA sequence: TGTGCCAGCAGCTCCCTCGGGAACACTGAAGCTTTCTTT.

V and J are TRBV5-4 and TRBJ2-7, with a tentative D call TRBD1 (7 bases). The CDR3 contains 15 residues. Germline CDR1 and CDR2: SGHNT and YYREEE (reference sequence). V was trimmed by 3 bases and J by 5 bases, leaving 18 bases between them. The CDR3 DNA reads TGTGCCAGCAGCTCCACCGGAGGGACAGTCAACGAGCAGTACTTC. The encoded protein is CASSSTGGTVNEQYF.